This T cell receptor (beta chain) was identified during a study of cytomegalovirus exposure and HLA in healthy donors. For the study at large: The roughly 670 first-cohort repertoires and the 95 to 150 validation repertoires shared the same platform, a later analysis reported. The study's findings and limits: Specific recognition of CMV antigens was confirmed in vitro for a few chains (all CMV-associated). Rarity characterized most TCR sequences, yet some public TCRs appeared in many donors.

Sequencing was performed with immunoSEQ multiplex PCR; in TCRdb, only in-frame clones are kept and a portion is missing. Of hundreds of thousands of clones listed, around 86% are singletons. CDR1 MNHEY and CDR2 SMNVEV come from the germline V gene (reference sequence). Trimming shortened V by 6 bases and J by 2 bases, and 16 bases separated the two germline ends. The CDR3 runs 15 residues. Turning to this clone: What it recognizes is unknown.

This TCR derives from a young woman in good health and CMV-seronegative. The sequenced material came from PBMCs. This sequence joins TRBV27 and TRBJ1-2; D is undetermined. Written as DNA, the CDR3 is TGTGCCAGCAGGTCGAACTTGCGGGCGAACTATGGCTACACCTTC. It codes for CASRSNLRANYGYTF.